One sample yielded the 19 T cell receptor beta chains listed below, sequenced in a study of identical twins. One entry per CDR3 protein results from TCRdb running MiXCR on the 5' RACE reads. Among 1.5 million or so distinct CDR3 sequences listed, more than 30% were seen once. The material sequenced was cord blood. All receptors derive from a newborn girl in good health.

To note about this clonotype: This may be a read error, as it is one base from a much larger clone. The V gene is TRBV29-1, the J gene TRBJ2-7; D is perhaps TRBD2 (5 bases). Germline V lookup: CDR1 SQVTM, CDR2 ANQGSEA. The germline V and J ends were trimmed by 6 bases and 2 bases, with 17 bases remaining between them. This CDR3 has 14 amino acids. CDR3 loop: CSVPKDWGTYEQYF. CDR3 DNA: TGCAGCGTCCCAAAGGACTGGGGAACCTACGAGCAGTACTTC.

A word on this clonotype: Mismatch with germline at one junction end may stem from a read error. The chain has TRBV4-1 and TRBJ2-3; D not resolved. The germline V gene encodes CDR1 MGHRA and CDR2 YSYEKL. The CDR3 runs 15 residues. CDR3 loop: CASSQVVASGDAQYF. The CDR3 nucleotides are TGCGCCAGCAGCCAAGTAGTGGCTAGTGGAGATGCGCAGTATTTT.

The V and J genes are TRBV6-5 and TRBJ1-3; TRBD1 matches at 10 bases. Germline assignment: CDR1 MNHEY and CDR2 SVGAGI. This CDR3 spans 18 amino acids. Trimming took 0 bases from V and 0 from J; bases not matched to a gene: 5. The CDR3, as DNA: TGTGCCAGCAGTTACTCGATGGGACAGGGGTACTCTGGAAACACCATATATTTT. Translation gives CASSYSMGQGYSGNTIYF.

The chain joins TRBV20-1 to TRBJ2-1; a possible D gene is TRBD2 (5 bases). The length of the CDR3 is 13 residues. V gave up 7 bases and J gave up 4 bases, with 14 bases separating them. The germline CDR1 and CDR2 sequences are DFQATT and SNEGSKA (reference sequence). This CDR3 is CSVNPGGYNEQFF. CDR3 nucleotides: TGCAGTGTCAACCCAGGAGGATACAATGAGCAGTTCTTC.

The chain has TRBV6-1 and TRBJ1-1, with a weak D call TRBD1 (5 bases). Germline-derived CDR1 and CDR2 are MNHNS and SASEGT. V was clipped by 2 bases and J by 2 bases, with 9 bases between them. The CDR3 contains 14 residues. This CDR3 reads CASSEPGLNTEAFF. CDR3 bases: TGTGCCAGCAGTGAACCGGGACTAAACACTGAAGCTTTCTTT.

As DNA, the CDR3 is TGTGCCAGCAGGGGAGACAGGGGGCATGAAAAACTGTTTTTT. Amino acids: CASRGDRGHEKLFF. This chain uses TRBV28 with TRBJ1-4; 10 nucleotides agree with TRBD1. Germline-derived CDR1 and CDR2 are MDHEN and SYDVKM. V shed 6 bases and J 6 bases; nucleotides not matched to a gene: 4. The CDR3 extends over 14 amino acids. Combining the CDR3 with reference TRBV28 and TRBJ1-4 gives the whole variable domain DVKVTQSSRYLVKRTGEKVFLECVQDMDHENMFWYRQDPGLGLRLIYFSYDVKMKEKGDIPEGYSVSREKKERFSLILESASTNQTSMYLCASRGDRGHEKLFFGSGTQLSVL.

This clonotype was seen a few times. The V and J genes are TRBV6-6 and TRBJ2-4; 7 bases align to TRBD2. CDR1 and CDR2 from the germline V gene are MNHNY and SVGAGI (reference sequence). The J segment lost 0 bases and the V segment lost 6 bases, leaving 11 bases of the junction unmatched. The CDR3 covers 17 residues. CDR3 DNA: TGTGCCAGCAGCCCAAGACTAGCATCGCTAGCCAAAAACATTCAGTACTTC. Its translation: CASSPRLASLAKNIQYF.

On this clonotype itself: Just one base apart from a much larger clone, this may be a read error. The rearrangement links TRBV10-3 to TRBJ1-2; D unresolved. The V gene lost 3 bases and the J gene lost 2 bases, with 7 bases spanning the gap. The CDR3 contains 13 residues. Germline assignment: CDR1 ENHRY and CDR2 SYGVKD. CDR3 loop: CAISDGRNYGYTF. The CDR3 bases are TGTGCCATCAGTGACGGCAGAAACTATGGCTACACCTTC.

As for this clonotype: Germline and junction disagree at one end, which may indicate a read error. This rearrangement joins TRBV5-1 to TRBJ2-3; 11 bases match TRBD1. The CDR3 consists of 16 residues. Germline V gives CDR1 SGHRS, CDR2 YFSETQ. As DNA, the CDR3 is TGCACCAGCAGCTTTGATCCGGGACAGGGGGCAGATACGCAGTATTTT. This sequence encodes CTSSFDPGQGADTQYF.

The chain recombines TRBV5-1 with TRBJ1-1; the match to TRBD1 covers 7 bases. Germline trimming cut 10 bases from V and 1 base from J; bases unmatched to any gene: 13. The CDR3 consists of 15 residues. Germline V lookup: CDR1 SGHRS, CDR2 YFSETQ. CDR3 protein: CAGTSLRGRNTEAFF. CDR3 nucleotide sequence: TGCGCCGGCACCTCACTAAGGGGGCGGAACACTGAAGCTTTCTTT.

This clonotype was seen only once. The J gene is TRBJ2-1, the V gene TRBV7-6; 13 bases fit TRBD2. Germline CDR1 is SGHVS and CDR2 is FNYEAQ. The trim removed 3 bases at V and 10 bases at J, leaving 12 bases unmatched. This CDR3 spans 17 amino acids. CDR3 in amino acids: CASSFGTSGRAGYEQFF. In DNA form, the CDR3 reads TGTGCCAGCAGCTTTGGAACTAGCGGGAGGGCCGGGTACGAGCAGTTCTTC.

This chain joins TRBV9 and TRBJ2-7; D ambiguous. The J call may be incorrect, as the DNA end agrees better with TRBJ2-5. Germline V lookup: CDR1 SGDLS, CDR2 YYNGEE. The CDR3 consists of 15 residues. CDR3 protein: CASSVDYGPSETQYF. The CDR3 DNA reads TGTGCCAGCAGCGTAGATTATGGCCCGAGTGAGACCCAGTACTTC.

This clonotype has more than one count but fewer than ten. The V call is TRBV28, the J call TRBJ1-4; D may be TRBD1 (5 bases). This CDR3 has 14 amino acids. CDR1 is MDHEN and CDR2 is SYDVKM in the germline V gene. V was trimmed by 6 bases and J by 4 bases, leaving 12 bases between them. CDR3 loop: CASRPGLLNEKLFF. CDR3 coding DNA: TGTGCCAGCAGACCGGGACTCCTTAATGAAAAACTGTTTTTT.

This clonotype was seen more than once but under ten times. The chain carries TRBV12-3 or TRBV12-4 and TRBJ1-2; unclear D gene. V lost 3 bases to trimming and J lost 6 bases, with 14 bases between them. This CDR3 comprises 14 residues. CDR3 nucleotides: TGTGCCAGCAGTTTGTGGTACCCTGGGGATGGCTACACCTTC. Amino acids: CASSLWYPGDGYTF.

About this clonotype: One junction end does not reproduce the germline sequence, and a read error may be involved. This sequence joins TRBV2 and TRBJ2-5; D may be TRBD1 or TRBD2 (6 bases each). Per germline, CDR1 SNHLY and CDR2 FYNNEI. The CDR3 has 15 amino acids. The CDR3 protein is CTSREQGSGYNEQYF. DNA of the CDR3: TGTACCAGCAGAGAACAGGGTAGCGGATACAATGAGCAGTACTTC.

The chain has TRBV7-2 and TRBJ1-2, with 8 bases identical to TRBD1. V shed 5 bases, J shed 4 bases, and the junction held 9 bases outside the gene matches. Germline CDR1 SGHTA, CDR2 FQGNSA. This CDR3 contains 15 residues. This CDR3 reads CASSPGTGVLYGYTF. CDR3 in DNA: TGTGCCAGCAGCCCTGGGACAGGTGTGCTCTATGGCTACACCTTC.

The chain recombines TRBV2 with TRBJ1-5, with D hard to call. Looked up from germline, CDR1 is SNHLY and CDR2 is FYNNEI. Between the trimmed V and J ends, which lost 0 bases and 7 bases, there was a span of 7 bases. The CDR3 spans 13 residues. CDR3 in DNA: TGTGCCAGCAGTGAAGCGAACAGCCAGCCCCAGCATTTT. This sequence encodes CASSEANSQPQHF.

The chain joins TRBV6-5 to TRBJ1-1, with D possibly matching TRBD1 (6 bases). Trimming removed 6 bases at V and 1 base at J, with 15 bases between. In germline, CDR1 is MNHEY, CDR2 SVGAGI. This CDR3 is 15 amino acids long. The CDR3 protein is CASSSAGAQNTEAFF. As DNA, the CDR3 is TGTGCCAGCAGCTCGGCAGGGGCCCAGAACACTGAAGCTTTCTTT.

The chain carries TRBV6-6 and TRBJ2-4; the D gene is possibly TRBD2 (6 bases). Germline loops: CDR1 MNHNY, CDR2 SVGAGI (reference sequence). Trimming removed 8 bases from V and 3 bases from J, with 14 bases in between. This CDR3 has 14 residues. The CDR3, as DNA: TGTGCCAGCTATAGTATGGGAGGCAAAAACATTCAGTACTTC. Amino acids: CASYSMGGKNIQYF.